Below are 30 T cell receptor beta chains sequenced from a single sample in a study of blood T cells in healthy people across ages. It was with a sample-barcoded 5' primer and a J-beta primer mix that a second PCR of roughly 7 to 11 cycles was run. TCRdb recomputed calls from the 5' RACE reads with MiXCR, one row per CDR3 protein. The sample has roughly 700,000 distinct CDR3 sequences; 25% are singletons. These data were also filed under a second study, of T cells of mothers and their children.

Sequences were obtained from blood. Receptors were obtained from a boy between 5 and 17 years old in good health.

The chain links TRBV9 to TRBJ1-1; 7 bases map to TRBD1. CDR3 size: 17 residues. J was trimmed by 7 bases and V by 4 bases; bases with no gene match: 19. Germline CDR1 reads SGDLS; CDR2 reads YYNGEE. The DNA of the CDR3 is TGTGCCAGCAGCCGTCAGGGGGGGGGTCAGGCTGGGGGTGAAGCTTTCTTT. Amino acid sequence: CASSRQGGGQAGGEAFF. The variable domain in full, completed from reference TRBV9 and TRBJ1-1, reads DSGVTQTPKHLITATGQRVTLRCSPRSGDLSVYWYQQSLDQGLQFLIQYYNGEERAKGNILERFSAQQFPDLHSELNLSSLELGDSALYFCASSRQGGGQAGGEAFFGQGTRLTVV.

The sample holds a few counts of this clonotype. The CDR3 here is CASSQDHPRTGPTQYF. CDR3 DNA sequence: TGTGCCAGCAGCCAAGATCACCCGCGGACAGGCCCCACGCAGTATTTT. The chain uses TRBV14 and TRBJ2-3; 7 nucleotides match TRBD1. V gave up 0 bases and J gave up 9 bases; unmatched junction bases: 12. This CDR3 contains 16 residues. Germline V gives CDR1 SGHDN, CDR2 FVKESK.

J is TRBJ1-6 and V is TRBV6-5; 7 positions match TRBD1. This CDR3 spans 16 amino acids. CDR1 MNHEY and CDR2 SVGAGI come from the germline V gene. Trimming at V came to 2 bases and at J to 8 bases, leaving 9 bases not matched to a gene. CDR3 region: CASSYTLTGFDSPLHF. In DNA, the CDR3 is TGTGCCAGCAGTTACACGCTGACAGGGTTCGATTCACCCCTCCACTTT.

This clonotype was counted only a few times. This sequence joins TRBV6-5 and TRBJ2-7; D may be TRBD1 or TRBD2 (5 bases each). CDR3 length: 14 amino acids. The ends were cut back, 1 base at V and 3 bases at J, with 10 bases in the middle. Germline V CDR1 and CDR2: MNHEY, SVGAGI. CDR3 coding DNA: TGTGCCAGCAGTTACTACGTGGGGGACTACGAGCAGTACTTC. This translates into CASSYYVGDYEQYF.

This clonotype has a handful of counts. The chain couples TRBV9 to TRBJ2-7, with 8 bases lining up with TRBD2. Germline V gives CDR1 SGDLS, CDR2 YYNGEE. With 0 bases clipped from V and 2 bases from J, the junction kept 4 bases outside the gene matches. The CDR3 has 15 residues. CDR3 residues: CASSVASGSTYEQYF. CDR3 in DNA: TGTGCCAGCAGCGTAGCCAGCGGGAGCACCTACGAGCAGTACTTC.

This rearrangement joins TRBV6-1 to TRBJ1-1; D is unresolved. The V and J ends lost 2 bases and 1 base respectively, with 14 bases between them. Germline assignment: CDR1 MNHNS and CDR2 SASEGT. This CDR3 is 16 amino acids long. CDR3: CASSEMRAQANTEAFF. CDR3 DNA: TGTGCCAGCAGTGAAATGCGGGCCCAGGCGAACACTGAAGCTTTCTTT.

This clonotype was recorded a few times. The chain carries TRBV2 and TRBJ1-2; D gene ambiguous. The CDR3 length is 14 residues. Germline V lookup: CDR1 SNHLY, CDR2 FYNNEI. V was shortened by 3 bases and J by 11 bases, with 19 bases between the two germline ends. CDR3 bases: TGTGCCAGCAGTGATGGCAGCCTAGTCGGTGGTTACACCTTC. Its translation is CASSDGSLVGGYTF.

J is TRBJ2-7 and V is TRBV15; 9 nucleotides align to TRBD1. CDR1 LNHNV and CDR2 YYDKDF come from the germline V gene (reference sequence). With 6 bases clipped from V and 0 bases from J, the junction kept 6 bases outside the gene matches. The CDR3 is 15 residues long. The CDR3 region has the DNA TGTGCCACCAGGTTCGACAGGGGGTCCTCCTACGAGCAGTACTTC. Its protein is CATRFDRGSSYEQYF.

V gene TRBV6-6 combines with J gene TRBJ2-1; D unresolved. The germline gives CDR1 MNHNY, CDR2 SVGAGI (reference sequence). The CDR3 sequence is 16 residues long. V was shortened by 0 bases and J by 5 bases, with 14 bases between the two germline ends. CDR3 DNA sequence: TGTGCCAGCAGTTACTCGGGCAGTGGGCCCCACAATGAGCAGTTCTTC. As protein: CASSYSGSGPHNEQFF.

The V gene is TRBV23-1, the J gene TRBJ2-5; D gene unclear. The J call may be faulty, since TRBJ2-7 better matches the DNA end. TRBV23-1 is noted as an ORF with a role that remains uncertain. The CDR3 contains 14 residues. The CDR3 sequence is CANHGRWNSYEQYF. The CDR3 region has the DNA TGCGCCAACCACGGACGCTGGAACTCCTACGAGCAGTACTTC.

This clonotype has just a few counts. The chain couples TRBV4-3 to TRBJ1-2, with D uncertain. This CDR3 contains 15 residues. V was trimmed by 0 bases and J by 3 bases, leaving 11 bases between them. In germline, CDR1 is LGHNA, CDR2 YSLEER. CDR3 in DNA: TGCGCCAGCAGCCAAGATCGGGCAGAGTACTATGGCTACACCTTC. It specifies CASSQDRAEYYGYTF.

About this clonotype itself: One end of the junction fails to match germline, which may point to a read error. The genes are TRBV7-2 and TRBJ2-7; the match to TRBD1 covers 11 bases. CDR3 length: 14 residues. Looked up from germline, CDR1 is SGHTA and CDR2 is FQGNSA. CDR3 sequence (DNA): TGTGCCAGCAACTTAGGGACAGGGGGAAACGAGCAGTACTTC. It specifies CASNLGTGGNEQYF. Based on the CDR3 plus reference TRBV7-2 and TRBJ2-7, the full variable domain is GAGVSQSPSNKVTEKGKDVELRCDPISGHTALYWYRQSLGQGLEFLIYFQGNSAPDKSGLPSDRFSAERTGGSVSTLTIQRTQQEDSAVYLCASNLGTGGNEQYFGPGTRLTVT.

The chain employs TRBV7-9 and TRBJ2-5, with a weak D call TRBD1 (5 bases). The J call is doubtful: the DNA matches TRBJ2-7 better. Germline loops: CDR1 SEHNR, CDR2 FQNEAQ (reference sequence). This CDR3 contains 16 residues. DNA of the CDR3: TGTGCCAGCAGCTTAATGACAGCACTTCTCCCCTACGAGCAGTACTTC. Protein sequence: CASSLMTALLPYEQYF.

The chain employs TRBV7-9 and TRBJ2-3; the D gene is possibly TRBD1 (6 bases). The CDR3 covers 17 residues. Germline V gives CDR1 SEHNR, CDR2 FQNEAQ (reference sequence). V lost 3 bases and J lost 2, with 18 bases in between. This CDR3 is CASSLGAGTLYTDTQYF. Here the CDR3 DNA reads TGTGCCAGCAGCTTGGGGGCAGGAACTCTCTACACAGATACGCAGTATTTT.

This clonotype has only a few counts. The chain joins TRBV20-1 to TRBJ1-1; D is uncertain. Germline V gene lookup returns CDR1 DFQATT and CDR2 SNEGSKA (reference sequence). The V end was cut by 0 bases, the J end by 6 bases, with 5 bases between. The CDR3 is made up of 11 amino acids. CDR3 coding DNA: TGCAGTGCTAGAGATGGCGCTGAAGCTTTCTTT. It translates to CSARDGAEAFF.

The rearrangement uses TRBV7-9 and TRBJ1-1, with D uncertain. The CDR3 sequence is 15 residues long. CDR1 and CDR2 from the germline V gene are SEHNR and FQNEAQ (reference sequence). Trimming pared 4 bases from V and 2 bases from J, leaving 14 bases between. DNA of the CDR3: TGTGCCAGCAGCTCCCCGGTCGCAGGCAACACTGAAGCTTTCTTT. Its translation: CASSSPVAGNTEAFF.

In its sample, this clonotype was seen once. V gene TRBV24-1 combines with J gene TRBJ2-1; TRBD2 might be the D (5 bases). V shed 3 bases and J shed 2 bases, with 7 bases lying between them. Germline V gives CDR1 KGHDR, CDR2 SFDVKD. This CDR3 comprises 14 residues. In DNA form, the CDR3 reads TGTGCCACCAGTGATCTCGGGACCTACAATGAGCAGTTCTTC. It codes for CATSDLGTYNEQFF.

The table lists this clonotype with a few counts. CDR3 nucleotides: TGTGCCAGCAGTTCTGGCAGCGGGGTCGAGCAGTACTTC. Translation: CASSSGSGVEQYF. The V gene is TRBV27, the J gene TRBJ2-5; 7 bases are shared with TRBD2. The J call may be in error: the DNA end matches TRBJ2-7 better. The CDR3 contains 13 residues. CDR1 and CDR2 from the germline V gene are MNHEY and SMNVEV (reference sequence).

Note on this clonotype: Germline is not matched at one junction end, which may reflect a read error. This chain links TRBV27 with TRBJ2-5, with D perhaps being TRBD1 or TRBD2 (6 bases each). The length of the CDR3 is 13 residues. The germline V gene has CDR1 MNHEY and CDR2 SMNVEV (reference sequence). The CDR3 region has the DNA TGCGCCAGCAGGAGGGGGACCCAAGAGGCCCAGTACTTC. It yields the protein CASRRGTQEAQYF.

V gene TRBV24-1 combines with J gene TRBJ2-1, with 10 positions matching TRBD2. The CDR3 runs 15 residues. The germline V gene has CDR1 KGHDR and CDR2 SFDVKD. The junction had 4 bases not matched to a gene; V was cut back by 1 base and J by 8 bases. CDR3 amino acids: CATSDLSGRAYEQFF. As DNA, the CDR3 is TGTGCCACCAGTGATTTAAGCGGGAGGGCCTATGAGCAGTTCTTC.

The V call is TRBV20-1, the J call TRBJ2-5; TRBD1 is a possible D gene (6 bases). V gave up 5 bases and J gave up 0 bases, with 19 bases separating them. The germline gives CDR1 DFQATT, CDR2 SNEGSKA (reference sequence). The CDR3 contains 16 residues. In DNA form, the CDR3 reads TGCAGTGCTTCGCCGGACAGAAATTTAGACCAAGAGACCCAGTACTTC. Residues: CSASPDRNLDQETQYF.

The chain combines TRBV7-9 with TRBJ2-5; 7 nucleotides align to TRBD1. The germline V gene encodes CDR1 SEHNR and CDR2 FQNEAQ (reference sequence). The CDR3 runs 14 residues. The junction had 5 bases not matched to a gene; V was cut back by 4 bases and J by 3 bases. The CDR3 DNA sequence: TGTGCCAGCAGCTCAACCGGGACAGAAGAGACCCAGTACTTC. Translating it yields CASSSTGTEETQYF.

This clonotype was observed a handful of times. The chain links TRBV27 to TRBJ2-3, with no clear D. The V end was cut by 2 bases, the J end by 4 bases, with 10 bases between. CDR1 and CDR2 from the germline V gene are MNHEY and SMNVEV (reference sequence). This CDR3 region has 14 residues. CDR3 DNA sequence: TGTGCCAGCAGTTTAATTGCCACGGCAGATACGCAGTATTTT. Amino acid sequence: CASSLIATADTQYF.

In its sample, this clonotype was seen a few times. The chain joins TRBV7-2 to TRBJ1-5; unclear D gene. The length of the CDR3 is 15 residues. Trimming left V 5 bases short and J 5 bases short, with 16 bases between. The germline V gene has CDR1 SGHTA and CDR2 FQGNSA. The CDR3 sequence: CASSKESGVDQPQHF. The CDR3 nucleotides are TGTGCCAGCAGCAAAGAGTCCGGGGTCGATCAGCCCCAGCATTTT.

This clonotype was picked up a small number of times. This sequence joins TRBV29-1 and TRBJ1-2, with D perhaps matching TRBD1 (6 bases). Trimming removed 4 bases at V and 2 bases at J, with 11 bases between. Germline loops: CDR1 SQVTM, CDR2 ANQGSEA. The CDR3 extends over 13 amino acids. The CDR3 loop is CSVAHDRNYGYTF. The CDR3 coding sequence is TGCAGCGTTGCCCACGACAGGAACTATGGCTACACCTTC.

The chain combines TRBV7-9 with TRBJ2-5; possible D gene TRBD1, 6 bases. Gene TRBJ2-7 matches the end of the DNA better, so the J call may be wrong. The CDR3 is made up of 13 amino acids. Looked up from germline, CDR1 is SEHNR and CDR2 is FQNEAQ (reference sequence). CDR3 in amino acids: CASSSGTPYEQYF. DNA of the CDR3: TGTGCCAGCAGCTCCGGGACACCCTACGAGCAGTACTTC.

The rearrangement links TRBV7-2 to TRBJ1-3, with a tentative D call TRBD1 (6 bases). From germline, CDR1 is SGHTA and CDR2 FQGNSA. The CDR3 length is 15 residues. V shed 3 bases and J shed 8 bases, with 17 bases lying between them. As DNA, the CDR3 is TGTGCCAGCAGCTTCGGAGGGGGAAGGATAGACACCATATATTTT. Protein: CASSFGGGRIDTIYF.

This clonotype was found a few times. A junction end diverges from the germline sequence, so it may reflect a read error. The chain uses TRBV12-3 or TRBV12-4 and TRBJ2-1; 9 bases map to TRBD2. The CDR3 covers 18 residues. CDR3 coding DNA: TGTACCAGCAGTTTTCGGAAGCGGGGGGTATCCTCCTACAATGAGCAGTTCTTC. It encodes CTSSFRKRGVSSYNEQFF.

This chain joins TRBV3-1 and TRBJ1-1, with D possibly TRBD1 on 5 matching bases. Germline V gene lookup returns CDR1 LGHDT and CDR2 YNNKEL (reference sequence). Trimming cost V 1 base and J 1 base, with 10 bases left between them. This CDR3 has 15 residues. The CDR3 loop is CASSQVGAPNTEAFF. The CDR3 DNA sequence: TGTGCCAGCAGCCAAGTCGGGGCCCCGAACACTGAAGCTTTCTTT.

The gene calls are TRBV20-1 and TRBJ2-4; TRBD2 matches at 10 bases. This CDR3 has 15 amino acids. Germline assignment: CDR1 DFQATT and CDR2 SNEGSKA (reference sequence). V shed 1 base, J shed 8 bases, and the junction held 8 bases outside the gene matches. CDR3 protein: CSARVAGGAGDIQYF. DNA for the CDR3: TGCAGTGCTAGAGTAGCGGGAGGTGCGGGGGACATTCAGTACTTC.